This TCR beta chain was observed in a study of blood T cell repertoires in COVID-19. Sequenced by immunoSEQ multiplex PCR; TCRdb stores in-frame clones only, minus some. This table has about 340,000 clones, around nine tenths appearing once. Trimming took off 6 bases at V and 1 base at J, with 18 bases between the two ends. CDR1 is KGHSH and CDR2 is LQKENI in the germline V gene. This CDR3 is 16 amino acids long. The sequence was obtained from an older woman with COVID-19, enrolled during active disease. This chain uses TRBV18 with TRBJ1-2, with D unclear. The sample was peripheral blood. The CDR3 is CASSPPPGSLNYGYTF. The CDR3 DNA reads TGTGCCAGCTCTCCCCCCCCGGGGAGCCTTAACTATGGCTACACCTTC.